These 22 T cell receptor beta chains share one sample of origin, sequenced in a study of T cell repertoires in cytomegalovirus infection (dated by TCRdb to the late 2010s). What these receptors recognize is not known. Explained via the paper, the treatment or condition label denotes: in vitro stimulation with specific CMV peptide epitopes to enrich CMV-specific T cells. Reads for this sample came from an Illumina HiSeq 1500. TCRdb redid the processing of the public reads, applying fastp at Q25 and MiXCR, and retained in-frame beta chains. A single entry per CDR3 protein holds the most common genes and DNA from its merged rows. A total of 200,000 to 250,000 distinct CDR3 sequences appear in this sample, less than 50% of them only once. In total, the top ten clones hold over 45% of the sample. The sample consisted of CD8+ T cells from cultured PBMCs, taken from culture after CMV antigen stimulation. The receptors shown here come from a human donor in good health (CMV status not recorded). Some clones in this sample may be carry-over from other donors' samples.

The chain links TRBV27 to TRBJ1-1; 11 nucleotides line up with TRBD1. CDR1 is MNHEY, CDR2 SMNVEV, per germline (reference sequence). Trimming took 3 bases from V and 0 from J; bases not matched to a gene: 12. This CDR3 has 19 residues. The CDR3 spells CASSFSKTGQGDLNTEAFF. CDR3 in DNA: TGTGCCAGCAGTTTTTCGAAAACGGGACAGGGGGACCTGAACACTGAAGCTTTCTTT.

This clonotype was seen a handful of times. The CDR3 DNA follows: TGTGCCAGCAGCTTAGGCTCAGGCTCTTACGAGCAGTACTTC. Protein product: CASSLGSGSYEQYF. This sequence joins TRBV7-6 and TRBJ2-7, with D unresolved. The ends were cut back, 1 base at V and 4 bases at J, with 11 bases in the middle. The germline V gene encodes CDR1 SGHVS and CDR2 FNYEAQ. This CDR3 contains 14 residues.

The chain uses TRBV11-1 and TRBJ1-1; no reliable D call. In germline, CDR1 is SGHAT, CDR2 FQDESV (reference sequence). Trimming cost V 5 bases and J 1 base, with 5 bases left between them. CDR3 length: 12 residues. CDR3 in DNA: TGTGCCAGCAGCCGTTGGAACACTGAAGCTTTCTTT. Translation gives CASSRWNTEAFF.

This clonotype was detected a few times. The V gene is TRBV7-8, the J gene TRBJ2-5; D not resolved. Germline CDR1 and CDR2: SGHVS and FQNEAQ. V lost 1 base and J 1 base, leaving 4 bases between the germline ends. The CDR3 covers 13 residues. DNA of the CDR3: TGTGCCAGCAGCTTAGAACTCCAAGAGACCCAGTACTTC. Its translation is CASSLELQETQYF. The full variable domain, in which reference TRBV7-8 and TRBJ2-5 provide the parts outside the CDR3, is GAGVSQSPRYKVAKRGQDVALRCDPISGHVSLFWYQQALGQGPEFLTYFQNEAQLDKSGLPSDRFFAERPEGSVSTLKIQRTQQEDSAVYLCASSLELQETQYFGPGTRLLVL.

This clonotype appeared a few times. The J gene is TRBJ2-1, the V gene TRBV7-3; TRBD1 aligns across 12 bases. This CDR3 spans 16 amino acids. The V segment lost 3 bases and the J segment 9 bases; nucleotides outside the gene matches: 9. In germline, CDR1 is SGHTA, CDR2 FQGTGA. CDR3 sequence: CASSLGGTGGSGEQFF. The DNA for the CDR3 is TGTGCCAGCAGCTTGGGGGGGACAGGGGGCTCTGGTGAGCAGTTCTTC.

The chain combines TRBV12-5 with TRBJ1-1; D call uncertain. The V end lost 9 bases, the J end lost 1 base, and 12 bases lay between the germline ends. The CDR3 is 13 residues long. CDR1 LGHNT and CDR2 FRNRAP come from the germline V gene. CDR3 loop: CASGITTNTEAFF. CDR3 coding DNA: TGTGCTAGCGGAATCACAACGAACACTGAAGCTTTCTTT.

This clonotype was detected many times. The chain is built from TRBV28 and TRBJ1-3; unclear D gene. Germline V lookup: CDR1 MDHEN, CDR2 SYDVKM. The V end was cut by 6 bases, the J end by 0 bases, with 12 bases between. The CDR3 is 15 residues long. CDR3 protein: CASRLTGGSGNTIYF. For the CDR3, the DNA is TGTGCCAGCAGACTTACCGGTGGCTCTGGAAACACCATATATTTT. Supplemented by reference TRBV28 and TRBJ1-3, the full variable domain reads DVKVTQSSRYLVKRTGEKVFLECVQDMDHENMFWYRQDPGLGLRLIYFSYDVKMKEKGDIPEGYSVSREKKERFSLILESASTNQTSMYLCASRLTGGSGNTIYFGEGSWLTVV.

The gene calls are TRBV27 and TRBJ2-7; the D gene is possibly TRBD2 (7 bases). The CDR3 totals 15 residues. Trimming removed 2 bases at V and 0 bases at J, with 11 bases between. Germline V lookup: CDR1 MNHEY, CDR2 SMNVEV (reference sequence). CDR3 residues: CASSLRGGASYEQYF. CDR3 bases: TGTGCCAGCAGTTTAAGAGGGGGGGCCTCCTACGAGCAGTACTTC.

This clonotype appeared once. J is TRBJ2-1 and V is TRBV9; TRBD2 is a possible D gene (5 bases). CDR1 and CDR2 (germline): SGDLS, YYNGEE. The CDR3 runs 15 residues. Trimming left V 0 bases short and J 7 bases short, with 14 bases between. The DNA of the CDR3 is TGTGCCAGCAGCGTAGGGGGTAGGGAGATGAATGAGCAGTTCTTC. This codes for CASSVGGREMNEQFF.

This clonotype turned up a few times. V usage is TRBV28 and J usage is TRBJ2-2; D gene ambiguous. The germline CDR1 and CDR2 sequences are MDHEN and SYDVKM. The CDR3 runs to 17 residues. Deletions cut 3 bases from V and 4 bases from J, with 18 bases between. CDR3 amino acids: CASSFRLAVRGTGELFF. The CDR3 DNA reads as TGTGCCAGCAGTTTCCGTCTCGCGGTCCGTGGCACCGGGGAGCTGTTTTTT.

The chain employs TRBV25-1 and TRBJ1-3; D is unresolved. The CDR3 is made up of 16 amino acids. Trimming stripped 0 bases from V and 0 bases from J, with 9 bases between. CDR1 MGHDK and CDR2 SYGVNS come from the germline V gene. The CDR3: CASSEYGQFSGNTIYF. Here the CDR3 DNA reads TGTGCCAGCAGTGAATACGGCCAGTTCTCTGGAAACACCATATATTTT.

CDR3 sequence (DNA): TGCAGTGCACCGAGGGGTAGGGCTGAAGCTTTCTTT. This codes for CSAPRGRAEAFF. V and J are TRBV20-1 and TRBJ1-1; maybe TRBD1 (5 bases). Germline V lookup: CDR1 DFQATT, CDR2 SNEGSKA (reference sequence). V lost 6 bases to trimming and J lost 6 bases, with 14 bases between them. The CDR3 is 12 amino acids.

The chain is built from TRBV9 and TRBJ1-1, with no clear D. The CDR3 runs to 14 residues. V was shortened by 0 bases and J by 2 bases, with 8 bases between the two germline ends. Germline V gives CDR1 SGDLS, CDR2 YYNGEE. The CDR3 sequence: CASSVGKGNTEAFF. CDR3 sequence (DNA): TGTGCCAGCAGCGTAGGAAAGGGAAACACTGAAGCTTTCTTT.

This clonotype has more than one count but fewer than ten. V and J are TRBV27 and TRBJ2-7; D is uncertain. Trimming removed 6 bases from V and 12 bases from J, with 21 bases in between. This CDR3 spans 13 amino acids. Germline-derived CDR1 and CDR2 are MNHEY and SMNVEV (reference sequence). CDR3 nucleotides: TGTGCCAGCAGCATGGGCCCGAATCTGGTATTGTACTTC. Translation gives CASSMGPNLVLYF.

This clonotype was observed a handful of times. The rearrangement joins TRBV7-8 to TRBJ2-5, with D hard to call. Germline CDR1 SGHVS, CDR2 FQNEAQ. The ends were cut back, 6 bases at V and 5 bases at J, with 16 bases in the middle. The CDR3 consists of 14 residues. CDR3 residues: CASSRPPKRETQYF. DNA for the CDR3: TGTGCCAGCAGTCGACCCCCTAAGAGGGAGACCCAGTACTTC. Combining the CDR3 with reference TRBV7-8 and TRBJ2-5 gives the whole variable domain GAGVSQSPRYKVAKRGQDVALRCDPISGHVSLFWYQQALGQGPEFLTYFQNEAQLDKSGLPSDRFFAERPEGSVSTLKIQRTQQEDSAVYLCASSRPPKRETQYFGPGTRLLVL.

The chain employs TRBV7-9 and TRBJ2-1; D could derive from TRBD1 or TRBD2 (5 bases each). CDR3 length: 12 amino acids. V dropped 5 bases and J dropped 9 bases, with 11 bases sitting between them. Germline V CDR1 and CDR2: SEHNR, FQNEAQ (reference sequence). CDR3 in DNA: TGTGCCAGCAGCGAGGGACGGTCTGAGCAGTTCTTC. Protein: CASSEGRSEQFF.

CDR3 protein: CASSAGDRTSTDTQYF. CDR3 DNA sequence: TGTGCCAGCAGTGCGGGGGACAGGACAAGCACAGATACGCAGTATTTT. The gene calls are TRBV2 and TRBJ2-3; 8 nucleotides agree with TRBD1. The CDR3 runs 16 residues. Germline V gene lookup returns CDR1 SNHLY and CDR2 FYNNEI. V dropped 4 bases and J dropped 0; count of bases not matched to a gene: 6. Variable domain in full (rest from reference TRBV2 and TRBJ2-3): EPEVTQTPSHQVTQMGQEVILRCVPISNHLYFYWYRQILGQKVEFLVSFYNNEISEKSEIFDDQFSVERPDGSNFTLKIRSTKLEDSAMYFCASSAGDRTSTDTQYFGPGTRLTVL.

CDR3 coding DNA: TGTGCCAGCAGCTTAATTCCGGGAGAGACCCAGTACTTC. This translates into CASSLIPGETQYF. This chain joins TRBV7-8 and TRBJ2-5; D uncertain. Per germline, CDR1 SGHVS and CDR2 FQNEAQ. This CDR3 region has 13 residues. Trimming left V 2 bases short and J 4 bases short, with 8 bases between.

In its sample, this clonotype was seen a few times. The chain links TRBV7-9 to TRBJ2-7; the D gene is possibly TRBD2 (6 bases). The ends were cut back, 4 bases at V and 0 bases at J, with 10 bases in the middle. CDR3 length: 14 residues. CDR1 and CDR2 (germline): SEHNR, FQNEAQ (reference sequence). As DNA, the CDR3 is TGTGCCAGCAGCTCCCCTAGCGACTCCTACGAGCAGTACTTC. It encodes CASSSPSDSYEQYF.

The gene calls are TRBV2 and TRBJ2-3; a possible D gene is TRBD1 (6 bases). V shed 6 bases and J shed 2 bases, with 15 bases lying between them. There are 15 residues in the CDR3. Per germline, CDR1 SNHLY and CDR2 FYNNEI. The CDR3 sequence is CASRPRGGYTDTQYF. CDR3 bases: TGTGCCAGCAGGCCCAGGGGCGGGTACACAGATACGCAGTATTTT.

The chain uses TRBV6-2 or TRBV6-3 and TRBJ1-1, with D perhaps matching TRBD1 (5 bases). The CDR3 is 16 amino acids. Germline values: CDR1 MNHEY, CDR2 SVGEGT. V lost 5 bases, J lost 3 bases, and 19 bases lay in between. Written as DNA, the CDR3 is TGTGCCAGCAGTGACCCAGGTGGGGCGGCGGACACTGAAGCTTTCTTT. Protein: CASSDPGGAADTEAFF.

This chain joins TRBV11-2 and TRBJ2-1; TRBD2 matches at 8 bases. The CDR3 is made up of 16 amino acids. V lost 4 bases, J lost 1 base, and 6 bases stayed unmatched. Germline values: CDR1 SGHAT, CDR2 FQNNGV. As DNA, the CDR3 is TGTGCCAGCAGCTCGACAAGCGGGGGTTCCTACAATGAGCAGTTCTTC. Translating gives CASSSTSGGSYNEQFF. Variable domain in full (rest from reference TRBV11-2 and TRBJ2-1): EAGVAQSPRYKIIEKRQSVAFWCNPISGHATLYWYQQILGQGPKLLIQFQNNGVVDDSQLPKDRFSAERLKGVDSTLKIQPAKLEDSAVYLCASSSTSGGSYNEQFFGPGTRLTVL.